A single sample gave rise to the 21 T cell receptor beta chains below, sequenced in a study of blood T cell repertoires in COVID-19. Sequencing used immunoSEQ multiplex PCR; TCRdb keeps in-frame clones, though not all of them. Among around 200,000 clones listed, about 86% were seen once. The sequenced sample consisted of peripheral blood. All receptors come from a woman aged 60-75 years with COVID-19, enrolled during active disease.

This clone was counted once. The chain uses TRBV5-4 and TRBJ1-1, with 8 bases that match TRBD1. J lost 8 bases, V lost 5 bases, and 8 bases had no gene match. Germline assignment: CDR1 SGHNT and CDR2 YYREEE (reference sequence). The CDR3 spans 13 residues. Here the CDR3 DNA reads TGTGCCAGCAGGGCCGGGACAGGCTTAGAAGCTTTCTTT. Translating gives CASRAGTGLEAFF.

This chain uses TRBV3-1 (or the pseudogene TRBV3-2) with TRBJ2-4; 9 bases match TRBD1. CDR3 length: 16 amino acids. After removal of 3 bases from V and 3 bases from J, the junction contained 6 bases not matched to a gene. Looked up from germline, CDR1 is LGHDT and CDR2 is YNNKEL (reference sequence). The CDR3, as DNA: TGTGCCAGCAGCCAGTGGGGGACAGGGTTCAAAAACATTCAGTACTTC. Translation: CASSQWGTGFKNIQYF.

The J gene is TRBJ2-1, the V gene TRBV24-1; tentatively, D is TRBD2 (6 bases). CDR3 length: 13 amino acids. V lost 4 bases, J lost 12 bases, and 15 bases lay in between. Germline CDR1 and CDR2: KGHDR and SFDVKD. CDR3 region: CATSDPGTSSQFF. Written as DNA, the CDR3 is TGTGCCACCAGTGACCCCGGGACTTCGTCGCAGTTCTTC.

The sample holds one count of this clone. The V gene is TRBV30, the J gene TRBJ1-6; possibly TRBD1 for D (6 bases). The length of the CDR3 is 14 residues. Per germline, CDR1 GTSNPN and CDR2 SVGIG (reference sequence). V was clipped by 0 bases and J by 7 bases, with 10 bases between them. CDR3 DNA: TGTGCCTGGAGTGTTTGGGACACCAATTCACCCCTCCACTTT. This sequence encodes CAWSVWDTNSPLHF. The variable domain in full, with the rest retrieved from reference TRBV30 and TRBJ1-6, is SQTIHQWPATLVQPVGSPLSLECTVEGTSNPNLYWYRQAAGRGLQLLFYSVGIGQISSEVPQNLSASRPQDRQFILSSKKLLLSDSGFYLCAWSVWDTNSPLHFGNGTRLTVT.

J is TRBJ2-3 and V is TRBV14, with 10 bases aligning to TRBD2. This CDR3 is 16 amino acids long. J lost 8 bases, V lost 3 bases, and 11 bases had no gene match. The germline CDR1 and CDR2 sequences are SGHDN and FVKESK. In DNA, the CDR3 is TGTGCCAGCAGCCACGGACTAGCGGTCTGGGGCGGTACGCAGTATTTT. Its translation: CASSHGLAVWGGTQYF.

The chain has TRBV28 and TRBJ1-5, with TRBD1 matching 9 bases. V lost 6 bases and J lost 7; bases outside the gene matches: 22. Germline V gives CDR1 MDHEN, CDR2 SYDVKM. This CDR3 is 19 amino acids long. CDR3 region: CASSRQRLWGQGVQQPQHF. CDR3 nucleotide sequence: TGTGCCAGCAGCCGCCAAAGGTTGTGGGGACAGGGTGTTCAACAGCCCCAGCATTTT.

This clone has only a few counts. This chain links TRBV30 with TRBJ2-7, with D possibly TRBD2 on 6 matching bases. This CDR3 is built from 14 residues. The V end lost 3 bases, the J end lost 0 bases, and 12 bases lay between the germline ends. The germline V gene encodes CDR1 GTSNPN and CDR2 SVGIG (reference sequence). The CDR3 reads CAWSPGGSSYEQYF. CDR3 sequence (DNA): TGTGCCTGGAGCCCCGGAGGGAGCTCCTACGAGCAGTACTTC.

This chain links TRBV19 with TRBJ1-1; D gene ambiguous. The germline V gene encodes CDR1 LNHDA and CDR2 SQIVND (reference sequence). The CDR3 is 16 residues long. V dropped 1 base and J dropped 1 base, with 13 bases sitting between them. CDR3 protein: CASSIARDRGNTEAFF. CDR3 nucleotides: TGTGCCAGTAGTATAGCCCGAGACCGAGGGAACACTGAAGCTTTCTTT.

CDR3 nucleotide sequence: TGTGCCAGCAGCTTCGGGGGACTCTCCTACGAGCAGTACTTC. Encoded protein: CASSFGGLSYEQYF. The chain is built from TRBV5-4 and TRBJ2-7, with TRBD2 as a possible D gene (6 bases). Germline V gene sequence: CDR1 SGHNT, CDR2 YYREEE (reference sequence). The CDR3 runs to 14 residues. Deletions cut 2 bases from V and 0 bases from J, with 9 bases between. Variable domain in full (rest from reference TRBV5-4 and TRBJ2-7): ETGVTQSPTHLIKTRGQQVTLRCSSQSGHNTVSWYQQALGQGPQFIFQYYREEENGRGNFPPRFSGLQFPNYSSELNVNALELDDSALYLCASSFGGLSYEQYFGPGTRLTVT.

The gene calls are TRBV7-9 and TRBJ2-7, with 9 bases matching TRBD1. V trimming: 1 base; J trimming: 3 bases; junction bases outside the gene matches: 7. The CDR3 is made up of 16 amino acids. Germline lookup yields CDR1 SEHNR and CDR2 FQNEAQ (reference sequence). DNA of the CDR3: TGTGCCAGCAGCTTAGGAACAGGACAGGGGATCTACGAGCAGTACTTC. This codes for CASSLGTGQGIYEQYF.

The rearrangement joins TRBV27 to TRBJ2-2; D is perhaps TRBD2 (7 bases). Germline V gene lookup returns CDR1 MNHEY and CDR2 SMNVEV (reference sequence). V lost 1 base, J lost 2 bases, and 11 bases lay in between. The CDR3 runs to 16 residues. For the CDR3, the DNA is TGTGCCAGCAGTTTATTAGGGGGGGAAAACACCGGGGAGCTGTTTTTT. Translation gives CASSLLGGENTGELFF.

The rearrangement uses TRBV5-1 and TRBJ2-7; TRBD1 matches at 8 bases. The germline V gene encodes CDR1 SGHRS and CDR2 YFSETQ. J gave up 2 bases and V 2 bases, and 0 bases lay outside the gene matches. The CDR3 spans 13 residues. This chain's CDR3 is CASSLQGAYEQYF. For the CDR3, the DNA is TGCGCCAGCAGCTTACAGGGGGCCTACGAGCAGTACTTC.

V gene TRBV2 combines with J gene TRBJ2-7; D call uncertain. CDR3 length: 13 amino acids. Germline V lookup: CDR1 SNHLY, CDR2 FYNNEI. Trimming removed 5 bases at V and 4 bases at J, with 12 bases between. CDR3 in amino acids: CASSPGRAYEQYF. The DNA of the CDR3 is TGTGCCAGCAGTCCCGGTCGAGCTTACGAGCAGTACTTC.

The chain employs TRBV6-5 and TRBJ2-7; D might be TRBD1 (7 bases). The CDR3 runs to 15 residues. From germline, CDR1 is MNHEY and CDR2 SVGAGI. V lost 7 bases and J lost 5, with 21 bases in between. The CDR3 region has the DNA TGTGCCAGCAACACATATCCGACAGGGAGGAACGAGCAGTACTTC. Its translation: CASNTYPTGRNEQYF.

The chain uses TRBV5-1 and TRBJ2-7; D ambiguous. From germline, CDR1 is SGHRS and CDR2 YFSETQ. Trimming shortened V by 0 bases and J by 7 bases, and 14 bases separated the two germline ends. CDR3 length equals 14 residues. CDR3: CASSLAETPWEQYF. CDR3 nucleotides: TGCGCCAGCAGCTTGGCGGAGACCCCCTGGGAGCAGTACTTC. Full variable domain (remainder filled in from reference TRBV5-1 and TRBJ2-7): KAGVTQTPRYLIKTRGQQVTLSCSPISGHRSVSWYQQTPGQGLQFLFEYFSETQRNKGNFPGRFSGRQFSNSRSEMNVSTLELGDSALYLCASSLAETPWEQYFGPGTRLTVT.

V usage is TRBV11-1 and J usage is TRBJ1-2; 7 nucleotides agree with TRBD1. The CDR3 loop spans 13 amino acids. The junction had 6 bases not matched to a gene; V was cut back by 5 bases and J by 6 bases. The germline V gene has CDR1 SGHAT and CDR2 FQDESV (reference sequence). The CDR3 region has the DNA TGTGCCAGCAGCCTAGACAGGGTCGATGGCTACACCTTC. Amino acid sequence: CASSLDRVDGYTF.

This clone was observed a few times. V is TRBV6-2 or TRBV6-3 and J is TRBJ2-7; D might be TRBD2 (6 bases). CDR3 length: 12 residues. Germline V gives CDR1 MNHEY, CDR2 SVGEGT. V was pared by 2 bases and J by 6 bases, with 8 bases between. The CDR3 DNA reads as TGTGCCAGCAGTTACGGAGGGATCGAGCAGTACTTC. It is translated as CASSYGGIEQYF.

This rearrangement joins TRBV12-3 or TRBV12-4 to TRBJ2-7; D gene uncertain. The CDR3 has 13 amino acids. The V and J ends lost 1 base and 2 bases respectively, with 6 bases between them. The CDR3 sequence: CASSLVVPYEQYF. CDR3 coding DNA: TGTGCCAGCAGTTTAGTAGTTCCCTACGAGCAGTACTTC.

This chain connects TRBV5-1 to TRBJ1-2; weak D call: TRBD1 (6 bases). Germline V gene lookup returns CDR1 SGHRS and CDR2 YFSETQ. The CDR3 sequence is 16 residues long. V lost 0 bases to trimming and J lost 6 bases, with 18 bases between them. This CDR3 reads CASSLEGLQWGHGYTF. The DNA for the CDR3 is TGCGCCAGCAGCTTGGAGGGGTTGCAGTGGGGGCATGGCTACACCTTC. Complete variable domain (other parts from reference TRBV5-1 and TRBJ1-2): KAGVTQTPRYLIKTRGQQVTLSCSPISGHRSVSWYQQTPGQGLQFLFEYFSETQRNKGNFPGRFSGRQFSNSRSEMNVSTLELGDSALYLCASSLEGLQWGHGYTFGSGTRLTVV.

This clone has a single count. The chain couples TRBV5-1 to TRBJ2-7; no reliable D call. Per germline, CDR1 SGHRS and CDR2 YFSETQ. This CDR3 is 12 amino acids long. Between the trimmed V and J ends, which lost 2 bases and 4 bases, there was a span of 7 bases. CDR3 sequence reads: CASSFPGYEQYF. The CDR3 DNA reads as TGCGCCAGCAGCTTCCCAGGTTACGAGCAGTACTTC.

The chain recombines TRBV18 with TRBJ1-1; 7 bases are shared with TRBD1. Germline values: CDR1 KGHSH, CDR2 LQKENI. The CDR3 is 15 residues long. The J segment lost 3 bases and the V segment lost 6 bases, leaving 10 bases of the junction unmatched. Here the CDR3 DNA reads TGTGCCAGCTCCCCTAGAGACAGGGCGGACACTGAAGCTTTCTTT. As protein: CASSPRDRADTEAFF.